What follows is one T cell receptor (beta chain) and its context. Enrollment of patients from Seattle took place during active infection, with longitudinal follow-up. This specimen belongs to a study of blood T cell repertoires in COVID-19. Study overall: Collection of acute and convalescent COVID-19 samples took place in the United States, Italy and Spain. PBMCs, B-cell-depleted T cells, or T cells were the source of the cDNA or gDNA that made up the material.

Original processing notes: The assay estimated nucleated cells by amplifying reference gene primers. The method was immunoSEQ multiplex PCR; TCRdb's version includes in-frame clones alone and lacks a portion of them. Clone size and V and J calls were adopted from that table, with D and trimming inferred from the DNA. The sample holds hundreds of thousands of clones; around nine tenths are singletons and the top ten take approximately 14%. The CDR3 consists of 13 residues. V lost 6 bases, J lost 7 bases, and 12 bases lay in between. V and J are TRBV12-3 or TRBV12-4 and TRBJ1-4; D is perhaps TRBD1 (6 bases). This sequence was found in a woman in her 70s with COVID-19, enrolled during active disease. Sequences were obtained from peripheral blood. The chain's CDR3 is CASSRGAGEKLFF. The CDR3 region has the DNA TGTGCCAGCAGCCGGGGGGCGGGTGAAAAACTGTTTTTT.